Shown below are 32 T cell receptor beta chains from a single sample sequenced in a study of CD8+ T cells in alopecia areata. Sequencing templates came from extracted RNA that was reverse transcribed into cDNA. Using immunoSEQ multiplex PCR, the repertoire was profiled, and TCRdb retains in-frame clones only, with some absent. The table lists under 250,000 clones, about three fifths of them singletons. Sequencing used CD4+ T cells sorted from blood, obtained at week 0. The source of these receptors is a human donor with alopecia areata.

This clone was counted only a few times. Other nucleotide sequences from this sample produce the same CDR3. The rearrangement links TRBV9 to TRBJ1-3; D uncertain. Germline lookup yields CDR1 SGDLS and CDR2 YYNGEE. This CDR3 region has 13 residues. V was clipped by 2 bases and J by 0 bases, with 3 bases between them. DNA for the CDR3: TGTGCCAGCAGCGTGACCTCTGGAAACACCATATATTTT. Protein sequence: CASSVTSGNTIYF.

This clone has only a few counts. The DNA of the CDR3 is TGTGCCAGTAGTATGTCCAGCTCCTACGAGCAGTACTTC. Its protein is CASSMSSSYEQYF. The chain uses TRBV19 and TRBJ2-7; the D is unclear. CDR3 length: 13 residues. The V gene lost 3 bases and the J gene lost 0 bases, with 6 bases spanning the gap. The germline V gene encodes CDR1 LNHDA and CDR2 SQIVND (reference sequence).

CDR3: CASSVGGMEGGEQYF. As DNA, the CDR3 is TGTGCCAGCAGCGTAGGAGGTATGGAGGGCGGCGAGCAGTACTTC. This chain connects TRBV9 to TRBJ2-7; the D gene is possibly TRBD2 (6 bases). The CDR3 is 15 residues long. In germline, CDR1 is SGDLS, CDR2 YYNGEE. The V end was cut by 0 bases, the J end by 6 bases, with 16 bases between.

This clone was counted only a few times. V gene TRBV2 combines with J gene TRBJ2-1; D unresolved. Germline values: CDR1 SNHLY, CDR2 FYNNEI. The CDR3 runs 12 residues. With 6 bases removed from V and 2 bases from J, the gap between germline ends came to 5 bases. The CDR3 DNA reads as TGTGCCAGCAGCTCCACCTACAATGAGCAGTTCTTC. This translates into CASSSTYNEQFF.

This clone was seen a few times. The CDR3 loop is CSVGTLTTNEKLFF. In DNA form, the CDR3 reads TGCAGCGTCGGGACGCTCACAACTAATGAAAAACTGTTTTTT. This sequence joins TRBV29-1 and TRBJ1-4; a weak D match, TRBD1 (5 bases). V shed 6 bases and J shed 0 bases, with 11 bases lying between them. The CDR3 is 14 amino acids. Germline CDR1 SQVTM, CDR2 ANQGSEA.

This rearrangement joins TRBV6-6 to TRBJ2-7; TRBD2 matches at 9 bases. Germline V CDR1 and CDR2: MNHNY, SVGAGI (reference sequence). The CDR3 is made up of 15 amino acids. V lost 6 bases to trimming and J lost 0 bases; unmatched junction nucleotides: 6. The CDR3, as DNA: TGTGCCAGCAGCGGCGCGGGGGGGCCCTCCTACGAGCAGTACTTC. The encoded protein is CASSGAGGPSYEQYF.

The chain links TRBV5-4 to TRBJ2-5; 13 positions agree with TRBD2. The CDR3 runs 16 residues. Trimming took 4 bases from V and 6 from J; bases not matched to a gene: 9. CDR1 and CDR2 from the germline V gene are SGHNT and YYREEE (reference sequence). As DNA, the CDR3 is TGTGCCAGCAGCCTTTGGACTAGCGGGAGTAGACAGACCCAGTACTTC. It is translated as CASSLWTSGSRQTQYF.

For the CDR3, the DNA is TGTGCCAGCAGCGTAGGGATGGCTGGGAGTTCCTATAATTCACCCCTCCACTTT. It codes for CASSVGMAGSSYNSPLHF. The chain links TRBV9 to TRBJ1-6, with unresolved D. V dropped 0 bases and J dropped 1 base, with 14 bases sitting between them. The CDR3 covers 18 residues. Germline V gene lookup returns CDR1 SGDLS and CDR2 YYNGEE.

The chain is built from TRBV6-6 and TRBJ1-1; 8 nucleotides line up with TRBD1. V lost 7 bases to trimming and J lost 5 bases; unmatched junction nucleotides: 6. The germline V gene has CDR1 MNHNY and CDR2 SVGAGI (reference sequence). The CDR3 totals 13 residues. CDR3 nucleotide sequence: TGTGCCAGCACCATCGGGACAGGTACTGAAGCTTTCTTT. Its protein product is CASTIGTGTEAFF.

This clone has more than one count but fewer than ten. The chain combines TRBV29-1 with TRBJ2-7, with D perhaps given as TRBD1 or TRBD2 (5 bases each). V was cut by 1 base and J by 2 bases, with 12 bases left in between. This CDR3 contains 14 residues. Germline CDR1 reads SQVTM; CDR2 reads ANQGSEA. Here the CDR3 reads CSVEVGRRTYEQYF. As DNA, the CDR3 is TGCAGCGTTGAAGTGGGACGTAGAACCTACGAGCAGTACTTC.

The V and J genes are TRBV6-5 and TRBJ1-1; D remains unclear. The CDR3 spans 13 residues. V lost 7 bases to trimming and J lost 0 bases, with 9 bases between them. Per germline, CDR1 MNHEY and CDR2 SVGAGI. The DNA of the CDR3 is TGTGCCAGCACTGCTGGGATGAACACTGAAGCTTTCTTT. Protein sequence: CASTAGMNTEAFF.

This clone was observed a handful of times. The chain couples TRBV19 to TRBJ1-1; tentative D call: TRBD1 (6 bases). The CDR3 contains 17 residues. Germline V CDR1 and CDR2: LNHDA, SQIVND (reference sequence). The V end lost 6 bases, the J end lost 0 bases, and 20 bases lay between the germline ends. The CDR3 spells CASSQTNRAAMNTEAFF. The DNA of the CDR3 is TGTGCCAGTAGCCAAACGAACAGGGCAGCTATGAACACTGAAGCTTTCTTT.

The chain couples TRBV30 to TRBJ2-1; D is perhaps TRBD1 (6 bases). Germline V lookup: CDR1 GTSNPN, CDR2 SVGIG (reference sequence). The ends were cut back, 3 bases at V and 3 bases at J, with 15 bases in the middle. The length of the CDR3 is 15 residues. CDR3 region: CAWRGTRSHYNEQFF. In DNA, the CDR3 is TGTGCCTGGAGAGGGACACGATCCCACTACAATGAGCAGTTCTTC.

The CDR3 sequence: CAWSVALGQYF. In nucleotides, the CDR3 is TGTGCCTGGAGTGTCGCCTTGGGGCAGTACTTC. J is TRBJ2-7 and V is TRBV30; D not certain. The germline V gene has CDR1 GTSNPN and CDR2 SVGIG (reference sequence). CDR3 length: 11 amino acids. V lost 0 bases, J lost 9 bases, and 9 bases lay in between.

The table lists this clone with a few counts. The chain combines TRBV4-1 with TRBJ2-5, with 13 bases identical to TRBD2. Trimming cost V 4 bases and J 5 bases; bases outside gene matches: 16. Germline V gene lookup returns CDR1 MGHRA and CDR2 YSYEKL. The CDR3 spans 19 residues. CDR3 sequence reads: CASSLRTSGSSDLRETQYF. The CDR3 DNA reads TGCGCCAGCAGCCTCAGGACTAGCGGGAGTTCTGACCTACGGGAGACCCAGTACTTC.

The rearrangement joins TRBV2 to TRBJ1-1, with D possibly TRBD1 on 5 matching bases. Germline V gene lookup returns CDR1 SNHLY and CDR2 FYNNEI. The CDR3 length is 11 residues. Trimming took 8 bases from V and 5 from J, leaving 9 bases between them. CDR3 in DNA: TGTGCCAGCGGGCGGGGGACTGAAGCTTTCTTT. Its translation is CASGRGTEAFF.

Points on this clone: This CDR3 is also generated by other DNA sequences in the sample. J is TRBJ1-1 and V is TRBV30, with D perhaps matching TRBD1 (5 bases). Trimming removed 4 bases at V and 0 bases at J, with 9 bases between. The CDR3 has 13 amino acids. Germline-derived CDR1 and CDR2 are GTSNPN and SVGIG (reference sequence). The CDR3: CAWKRQLNTEAFF. As DNA, the CDR3 is TGTGCCTGGAAGAGACAGCTGAACACTGAAGCTTTCTTT.

CDR3: CASSLAGRSHHYGYTF. The CDR3 DNA reads TGTGCCAGCAGCTTAGCTGGACGGTCCCACCACTATGGCTACACCTTC. The chain couples TRBV7-9 to TRBJ1-2; D ambiguous. V was pared by 0 bases and J by 3 bases, with 14 bases between. In germline, CDR1 is SEHNR, CDR2 FQNEAQ (reference sequence). The CDR3 covers 16 residues.

The CDR3 DNA follows: TGTGCCAGCAGCCCTCGGCCCACAGATACGCAGTATTTT. This sequence encodes CASSPRPTDTQYF. The chain is built from TRBV7-9 and TRBJ2-3; D remains unclear. Germline V CDR1 and CDR2: SEHNR, FQNEAQ (reference sequence). V lost 5 bases and J lost 2, with 8 bases in between. The CDR3 length is 13 residues.

The sample holds one count of this clone. The chain uses TRBV5-1 and TRBJ2-4; TRBD1 agrees at 9 bases. V trimming: 1 base; J trimming: 10 bases; junction bases outside the gene matches: 9. There are 15 residues in the CDR3. CDR1 and CDR2 from the germline V gene are SGHRS and YFSETQ. CDR3 DNA sequence: TGCGCCAGCAGCTTGACCGGGACAGGGTTTTATATTCAGTACTTC. This translates into CASSLTGTGFYIQYF.

In this sample, this clone turned up a few times. The chain joins TRBV11-2 to TRBJ1-6, with D perhaps TRBD1 (6 bases). The germline V gene encodes CDR1 SGHAT and CDR2 FQNNGV. This CDR3 is 14 amino acids long. V was cut by 6 bases and J by 8 bases, with 14 bases left in between. The CDR3 loop is CASRRTGSDSPLHF. In nucleotides, the CDR3 is TGTGCCAGCAGGAGAACAGGGTCAGATTCACCCCTCCACTTT.

This clone was found many times. The CDR3 DNA reads as TGTGCCAGCTCACCCCGACAGGGGGAAACCGGGGAGCTGTTTTTT. It specifies CASSPRQGETGELFF. V usage is TRBV18 and J usage is TRBJ2-2; 9 positions match TRBD1. Per germline, CDR1 KGHSH and CDR2 LQKENI. The V and J ends lost 3 bases and 5 bases, in that order; junction bases with no gene match: 4. This CDR3 region has 15 residues.

In DNA, the CDR3 is TGTGCCAGCAGGCCGGGACTAGCGGAAAACTACGAGCAGTACTTC. It is translated as CASRPGLAENYEQYF. The rearrangement links TRBV6-1 to TRBJ2-7, with TRBD2 matching 11 bases. V gave up 6 bases and J gave up 3 bases; unmatched junction bases: 7. Germline loops: CDR1 MNHNS, CDR2 SASEGT. This CDR3 comprises 15 residues.

This rearrangement joins TRBV30 to TRBJ2-7, with a weak D call TRBD1 (5 bases). Germline V gene data show CDR1 as GTSNPN and CDR2 as SVGIG (reference sequence). V lost 1 base and J 4 bases, leaving 8 bases between the germline ends. The CDR3 loop spans 12 amino acids. In DNA form, the CDR3 reads TGTGCCTGGAGTGGACAGTCTTACGAGCAGTACTTC. This translates into CAWSGQSYEQYF.

The chain carries TRBV5-1 and TRBJ2-7; the D is unclear. CDR3 length equals 11 residues. Germline loops: CDR1 SGHRS, CDR2 YFSETQ. V was trimmed by 0 bases and J by 7 bases, leaving 5 bases between them. The CDR3 reads CASSLEQEQYF. The CDR3 DNA is TGCGCCAGCAGCTTGGAACAAGAGCAGTACTTC.

The rearrangement joins TRBV10-2 to TRBJ2-7; 11 bases are shared with TRBD2. V gave up 2 bases and J gave up 4 bases; unmatched junction bases: 1. Per the germline V gene, CDR1 is WSHSY and CDR2 is SAAADI. The CDR3 totals 14 residues. Here the CDR3 reads CASSETSGRYEQYF. As DNA, the CDR3 is TGCGCCAGCAGTGAGACTAGCGGGAGATACGAGCAGTACTTC.

The chain combines TRBV4-2 with TRBJ2-5, with TRBD2 matching over 9 bases. CDR1 is LGHNA and CDR2 is YNFKEQ in the germline V gene. With 0 bases clipped from V and 1 base from J, the junction kept 21 bases outside the gene matches. The CDR3 totals 22 residues. For the CDR3, the DNA is TGTGCCAGCAGCCAAGATGAAGTGCGGGCAGGGGCTCTAGCGGGGATCCAAGAGACCCAGTACTTC. Translation: CASSQDEVRAGALAGIQETQYF.

This chain uses TRBV7-3 with TRBJ2-2; 7 bases line up with TRBD1. The CDR3 length is 15 residues. The V gene's germline CDR1 is SGHTA and CDR2 FQGTGA. After removal of 5 bases from V and 4 bases from J, the junction contained 7 bases not matched to a gene. The CDR3 DNA is TGTGCCAGCAGCCGGGGACAGCCGTCCACCGGGGAGCTGTTTTTT. It translates to CASSRGQPSTGELFF.

The table lists this clone with a few counts. Other DNA sequences from this sample encode an identical CDR3 as well. The chain couples TRBV29-1 to TRBJ2-5; D is unresolved. There are 13 residues in the CDR3. The germline V gene has CDR1 SQVTM and CDR2 ANQGSEA. The V and J ends lost 1 base and 2 bases respectively, with 8 bases between them. The CDR3 DNA reads as TGCAGCGTTGAAGGGCAGAGGCAAGAGACCCAGTACTTC. This sequence encodes CSVEGQRQETQYF.

The sample holds one count of this clone. The chain recombines TRBV11-3 with TRBJ2-7; 8 bases match TRBD1. Losses at the gene ends were 1 base for V and 0 bases for J; bases not matched to a gene: 5. CDR1 is SGHNT and CDR2 is YENEEA in the germline V gene. CDR3 length: 16 amino acids. In DNA, the CDR3 is TGTGCCAGCAGCTTAGGGGGGACAGGATCCTCCTACGAGCAGTACTTC. It codes for CASSLGGTGSSYEQYF.

Only a few counts were recorded for this clone. This chain links TRBV30 with TRBJ2-5; D gene unclear. V lost 2 bases to trimming and J lost 4 bases, with 8 bases between them. CDR3 size: 12 residues. The germline V gene has CDR1 GTSNPN and CDR2 SVGIG (reference sequence). Here the CDR3 reads CAWSTVGETQYF. CDR3 bases: TGTGCCTGGAGTACCGTCGGAGAGACCCAGTACTTC.

The gene calls are TRBV9 and TRBJ2-3, with D perhaps TRBD2 (6 bases). The CDR3 is 15 amino acids. CDR1 and CDR2 from the germline V gene are SGDLS and YYNGEE. V lost 0 bases and J lost 2, with 10 bases in between. Here the CDR3 DNA reads TGTGCCAGCAGCGTAGGTAGCGGCTACACAGATACGCAGTATTTT. The encoded protein is CASSVGSGYTDTQYF. Variable domain in full (rest from reference TRBV9 and TRBJ2-3): DSGVTQTPKHLITATGQRVTLRCSPRSGDLSVYWYQQSLDQGLQFLIQYYNGEERAKGNILERFSAQQFPDLHSELNLSSLELGDSALYFCASSVGSGYTDTQYFGPGTRLTVL.